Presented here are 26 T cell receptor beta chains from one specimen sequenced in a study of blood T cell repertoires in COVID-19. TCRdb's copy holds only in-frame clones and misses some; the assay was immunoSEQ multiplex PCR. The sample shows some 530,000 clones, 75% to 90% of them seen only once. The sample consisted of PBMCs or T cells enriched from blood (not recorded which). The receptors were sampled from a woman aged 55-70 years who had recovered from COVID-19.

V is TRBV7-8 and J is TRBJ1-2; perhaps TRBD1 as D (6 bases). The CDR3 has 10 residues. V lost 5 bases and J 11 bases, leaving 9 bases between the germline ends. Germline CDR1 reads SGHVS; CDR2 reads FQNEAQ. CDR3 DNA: TGTGCCAGCAGCCGGGACAAATACACCTTC. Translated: CASSRDKYTF.

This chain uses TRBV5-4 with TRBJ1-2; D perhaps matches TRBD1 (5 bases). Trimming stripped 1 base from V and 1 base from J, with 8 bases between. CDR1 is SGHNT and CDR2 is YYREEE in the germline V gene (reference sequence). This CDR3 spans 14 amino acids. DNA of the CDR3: TGTGCCAGCAGCTTGTGGGGGGGTAACTATGGCTACACCTTC. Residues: CASSLWGGNYGYTF.

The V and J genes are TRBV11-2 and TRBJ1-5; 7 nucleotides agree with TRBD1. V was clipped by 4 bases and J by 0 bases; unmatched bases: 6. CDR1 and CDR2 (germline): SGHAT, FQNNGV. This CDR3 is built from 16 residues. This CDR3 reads CASSSDGTDSNQPQHF. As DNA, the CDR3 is TGTGCCAGCAGCTCCGACGGGACAGATAGCAATCAGCCCCAGCATTTT.

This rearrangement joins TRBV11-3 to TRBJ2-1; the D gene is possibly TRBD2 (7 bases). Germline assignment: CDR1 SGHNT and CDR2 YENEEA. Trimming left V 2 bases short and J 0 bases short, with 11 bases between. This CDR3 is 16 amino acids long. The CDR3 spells CASSLLGGASYNEQFF. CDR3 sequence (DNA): TGTGCCAGCAGCTTACTGGGGGGGGCCTCCTACAATGAGCAGTTCTTC.

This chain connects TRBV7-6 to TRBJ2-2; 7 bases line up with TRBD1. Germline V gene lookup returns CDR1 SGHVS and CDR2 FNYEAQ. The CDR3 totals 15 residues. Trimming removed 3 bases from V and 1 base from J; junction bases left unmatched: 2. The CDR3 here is CASSFYRGNTGELFF. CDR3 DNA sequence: TGTGCCAGCAGCTTTTACAGGGGGAACACCGGGGAGCTGTTTTTT.

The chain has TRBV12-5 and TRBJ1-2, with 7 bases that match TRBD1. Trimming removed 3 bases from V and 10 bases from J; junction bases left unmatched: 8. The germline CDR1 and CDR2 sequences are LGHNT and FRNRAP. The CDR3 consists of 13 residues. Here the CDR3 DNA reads TGTGCTAGTGGTTTATTTGACAGGGCATCCTACACCTTC. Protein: CASGLFDRASYTF. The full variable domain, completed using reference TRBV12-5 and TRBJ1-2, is DARVTQTPRHKVTEMGQEVTMRCQPILGHNTVFWYRQTMMQGLELLAYFRNRAPLDDSGMPKDRFSAEMPDATLATLKIQPSEPRDSAVYFCASGLFDRASYTFGSGTRLTVV.

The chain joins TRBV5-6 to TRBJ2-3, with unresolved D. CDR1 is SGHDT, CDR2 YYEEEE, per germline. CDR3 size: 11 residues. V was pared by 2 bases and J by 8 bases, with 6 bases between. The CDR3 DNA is TGTGCCAGCAGCTTTCGTCGTACGCAGTATTTT. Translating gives CASSFRRTQYF.

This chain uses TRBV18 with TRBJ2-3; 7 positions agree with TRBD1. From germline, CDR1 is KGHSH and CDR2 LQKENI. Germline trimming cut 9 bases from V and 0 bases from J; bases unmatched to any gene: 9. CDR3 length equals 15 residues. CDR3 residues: CASTSGTASTDTQYF. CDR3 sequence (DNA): TGTGCCAGTACCTCAGGGACAGCTAGCACAGATACGCAGTATTTT.

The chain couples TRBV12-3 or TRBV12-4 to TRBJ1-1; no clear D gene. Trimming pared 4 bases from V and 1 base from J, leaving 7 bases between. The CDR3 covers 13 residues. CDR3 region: CASSSTTNTEAFF. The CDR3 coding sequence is TGTGCCAGCAGTTCGACAACGAACACTGAAGCTTTCTTT.

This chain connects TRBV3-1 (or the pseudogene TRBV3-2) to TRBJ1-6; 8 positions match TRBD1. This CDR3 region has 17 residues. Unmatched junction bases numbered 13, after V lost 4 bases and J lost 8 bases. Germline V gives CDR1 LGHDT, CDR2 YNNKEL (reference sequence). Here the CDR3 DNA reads TGTGCCAGCAGCCCTTACCGACAGGGGCCTCCGCATTCACCCCTCCACTTT. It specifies CASSPYRQGPPHSPLHF.

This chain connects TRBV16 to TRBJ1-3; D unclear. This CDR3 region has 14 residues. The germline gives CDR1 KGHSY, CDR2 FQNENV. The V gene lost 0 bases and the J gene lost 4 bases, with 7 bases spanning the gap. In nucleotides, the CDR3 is TGTGCCAGCAGCCAATCAGGCGGAGGAAACACCATATATTTT. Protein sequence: CASSQSGGGNTIYF.

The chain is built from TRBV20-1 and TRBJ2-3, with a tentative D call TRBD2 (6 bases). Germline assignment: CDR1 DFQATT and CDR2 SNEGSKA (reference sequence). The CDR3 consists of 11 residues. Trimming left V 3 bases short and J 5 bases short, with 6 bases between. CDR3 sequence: CSASGGDTQYF. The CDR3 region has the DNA TGCAGTGCTAGCGGGGGAGATACGCAGTATTTT.

CDR3 DNA: TGTGCCAGCAGTTACTCGACAGGTGGGGCGAACACTGAAGCTTTCTTT. Its protein product is CASSYSTGGANTEAFF. The chain has TRBV6-5 and TRBJ1-1, with D possibly matching TRBD1 (6 bases). Germline V lookup: CDR1 MNHEY, CDR2 SVGAGI. The CDR3 is made up of 16 amino acids. V gave up 0 bases and J gave up 1 base, with 12 bases separating them.

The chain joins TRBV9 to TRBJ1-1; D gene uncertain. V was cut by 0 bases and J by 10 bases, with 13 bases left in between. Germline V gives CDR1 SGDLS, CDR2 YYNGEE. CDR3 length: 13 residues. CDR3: CASSVGVNGRAFF. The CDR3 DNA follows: TGTGCCAGCAGCGTAGGTGTCAATGGGAGAGCTTTCTTT.

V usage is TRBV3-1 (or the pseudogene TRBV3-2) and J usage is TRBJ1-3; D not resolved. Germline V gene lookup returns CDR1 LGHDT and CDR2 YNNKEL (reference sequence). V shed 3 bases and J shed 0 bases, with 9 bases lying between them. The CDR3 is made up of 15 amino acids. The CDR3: CASSQLVSSGNTIYF. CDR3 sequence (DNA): TGTGCCAGCAGCCAGCTGGTGAGCTCTGGAAACACCATATATTTT.

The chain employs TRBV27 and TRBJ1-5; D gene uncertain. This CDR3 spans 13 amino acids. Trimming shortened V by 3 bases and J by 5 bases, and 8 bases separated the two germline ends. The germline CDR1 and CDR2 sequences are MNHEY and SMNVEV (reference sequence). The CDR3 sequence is CASSFNTDQPQHF. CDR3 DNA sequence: TGTGCCAGCAGTTTTAATACAGATCAGCCCCAGCATTTT.

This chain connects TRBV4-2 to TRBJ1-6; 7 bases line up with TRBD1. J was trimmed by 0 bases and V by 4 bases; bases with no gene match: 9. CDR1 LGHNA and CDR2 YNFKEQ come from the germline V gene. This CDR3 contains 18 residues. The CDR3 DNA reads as TGTGCCAGCAGCCTGTCGACAGGGAGAAGCTCCTATAATTCACCCCTCCACTTT. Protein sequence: CASSLSTGRSSYNSPLHF.

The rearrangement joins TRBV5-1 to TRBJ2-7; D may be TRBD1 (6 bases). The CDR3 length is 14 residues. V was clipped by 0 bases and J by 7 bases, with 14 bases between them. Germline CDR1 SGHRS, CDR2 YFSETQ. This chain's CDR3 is CASSLAGTLWEQYF. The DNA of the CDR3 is TGCGCCAGCAGCTTGGCCGGGACACTGTGGGAGCAGTACTTC.

The chain's CDR3 is CASSGQGANYGYTF. The CDR3 DNA is TGTGCCAGCTCAGGACAGGGGGCTAACTATGGCTACACCTTC. V usage is TRBV18 and J usage is TRBJ1-2; 10 bases agree with TRBD1. The CDR3 totals 14 residues. The V gene end was trimmed by 5 bases and the J gene end by 0 bases; junction bases not matched to a gene: 0. The germline V gene encodes CDR1 KGHSH and CDR2 LQKENI.

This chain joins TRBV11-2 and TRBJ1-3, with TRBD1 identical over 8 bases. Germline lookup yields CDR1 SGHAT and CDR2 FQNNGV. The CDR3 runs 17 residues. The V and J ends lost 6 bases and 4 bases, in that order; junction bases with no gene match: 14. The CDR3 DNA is TGTGCCAGCAGTCGGACAGGGAACTCCGTCGAGGGAAACACCATATATTTT. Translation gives CASSRTGNSVEGNTIYF.

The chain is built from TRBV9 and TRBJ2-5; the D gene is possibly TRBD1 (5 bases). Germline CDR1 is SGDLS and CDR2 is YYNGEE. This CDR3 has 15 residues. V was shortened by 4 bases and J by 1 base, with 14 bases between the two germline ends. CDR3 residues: CASSPGVGLQETQYF. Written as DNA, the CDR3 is TGTGCCAGCAGCCCCGGTGTGGGGCTCCAAGAGACCCAGTACTTC.

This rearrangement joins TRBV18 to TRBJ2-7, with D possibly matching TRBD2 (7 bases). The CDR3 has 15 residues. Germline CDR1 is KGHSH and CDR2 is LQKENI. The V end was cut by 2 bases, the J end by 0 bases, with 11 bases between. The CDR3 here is CASSPGGAVSYEQYV. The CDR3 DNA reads TGTGCCAGCTCACCAGGGGGGGCCGTCTCCTACGAGCAGTACGTC.

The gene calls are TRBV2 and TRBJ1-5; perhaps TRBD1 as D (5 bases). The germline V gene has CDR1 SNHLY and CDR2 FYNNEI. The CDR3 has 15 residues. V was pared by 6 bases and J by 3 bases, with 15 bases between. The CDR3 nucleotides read TGTGCCAGCAGATCCTTGGGGGGAATCAATCAGCCCCAGCATTTT. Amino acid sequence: CASRSLGGINQPQHF.

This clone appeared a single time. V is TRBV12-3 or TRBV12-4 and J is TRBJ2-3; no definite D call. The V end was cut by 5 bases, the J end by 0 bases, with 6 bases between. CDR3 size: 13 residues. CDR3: CASSVISTDTQYF. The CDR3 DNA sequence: TGTGCCAGCAGTGTAATTAGCACAGATACGCAGTATTTT.

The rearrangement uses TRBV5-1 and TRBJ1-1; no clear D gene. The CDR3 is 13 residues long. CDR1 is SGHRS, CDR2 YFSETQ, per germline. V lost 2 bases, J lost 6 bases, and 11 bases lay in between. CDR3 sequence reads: CASSFSPSAEAFF. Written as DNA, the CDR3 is TGCGCCAGCAGCTTCTCGCCGAGCGCTGAAGCTTTCTTT.

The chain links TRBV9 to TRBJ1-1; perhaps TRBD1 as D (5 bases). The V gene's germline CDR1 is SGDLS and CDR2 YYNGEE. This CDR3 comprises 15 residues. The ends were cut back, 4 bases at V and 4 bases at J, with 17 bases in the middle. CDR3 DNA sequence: TGTGCCAGCAGCCCCCCAGGGAGGGAGGGCACTGAAGCTTTCTTT. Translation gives CASSPPGREGTEAFF. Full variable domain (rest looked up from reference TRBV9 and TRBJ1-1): DSGVTQTPKHLITATGQRVTLRCSPRSGDLSVYWYQQSLDQGLQFLIQYYNGEERAKGNILERFSAQQFPDLHSELNLSSLELGDSALYFCASSPPGREGTEAFFGQGTRLTVV.